One and the same sample provided the 10 T cell receptor beta chains below, sequenced in a study of shared T cell receptors in the human thymus. Method: immunoSEQ multiplex PCR; TCRdb's copy keeps in-frame clones and lacks some. This sample has some 720,000 clones, with 88% found just once. The same sample was also studied in work on human thymus T cells.

Sequenced input: thymocytes. These receptors came from a boy under three years old with a congenital heart defect.

The chain uses TRBV10-3 and TRBJ2-3; D might be TRBD2 (6 bases). The V gene's germline CDR1 is ENHRY and CDR2 SYGVKD. Trimming cost V 2 bases and J 0 bases, with 15 bases left between them. CDR3 length: 17 amino acids. CDR3 sequence (DNA): TGTGCCATCAGTGAGCGACCGAGGGACTTTAGCACAGATACGCAGTATTTT. Translated: CAISERPRDFSTDTQYF.

V and J are TRBV7-3 and TRBJ2-1; 9 bases align to TRBD2. Germline assignment: CDR1 SGHTA and CDR2 FQGTGA. The CDR3 sequence is 19 residues long. Trimming removed 3 bases from V and 5 bases from J; junction bases left unmatched: 17. The CDR3 sequence: CASSFLNRGAGGPHNEQFF. The CDR3 coding sequence is TGTGCCAGCAGCTTTCTTAATAGGGGGGCGGGAGGGCCCCACAATGAGCAGTTCTTC.

The chain combines TRBV27 with TRBJ2-7; a possible D gene is TRBD2 (6 bases). The germline V and J ends were trimmed by 0 bases and 3 bases, with 21 bases remaining between them. The germline V gene encodes CDR1 MNHEY and CDR2 SMNVEV (reference sequence). This CDR3 is 18 amino acids long. The CDR3 reads CASSLSKSPRECLYEQYF. CDR3 coding DNA: TGTGCCAGCAGTTTATCGAAGTCGCCACGGGAGTGTCTCTACGAGCAGTACTTC.

The chain recombines TRBV5-1 with TRBJ1-1; 7 positions agree with TRBD1. Germline V gene sequence: CDR1 SGHRS, CDR2 YFSETQ. The CDR3 length is 15 residues. V gave up 0 bases and J gave up 0 bases; unmatched junction bases: 2. CDR3 amino acids: CASSLAGTVNTEAFF. CDR3 sequence (DNA): TGCGCCAGCAGCTTGGCCGGGACAGTGAACACTGAAGCTTTCTTT.

The rearrangement uses TRBV13 and TRBJ1-2; tentatively, D is TRBD1 (6 bases). Germline loops: CDR1 PRHDT, CDR2 FYEKMQ (reference sequence). The CDR3 runs to 13 residues. V gave up 0 bases and J gave up 7 bases, with 9 bases separating them. The CDR3 loop is CASSLGQGSGYTF. The CDR3 DNA reads as TGTGCCAGCAGCTTAGGACAGGGCAGTGGCTACACCTTC.

This chain connects TRBV4-1 to TRBJ2-7; TRBD2 aligns across 12 bases. J gave up 4 bases and V 0 bases, and 4 bases lay outside the gene matches. This CDR3 contains 16 residues. CDR1 MGHRA and CDR2 YSYEKL come from the germline V gene. CDR3 coding DNA: TGCGCCAGCAGCCAAGAGCCTAGCGGGAGGGGGTACGAGCAGTACTTC. Protein: CASSQEPSGRGYEQYF.

In DNA, the CDR3 is TGTGCCAGCAGGGAGGAGGGACAAGAGACCCAGTACTTC. The encoded protein is CASREEGQETQYF. The chain joins TRBV5-6 to TRBJ2-5, with D maybe TRBD2 (6 bases). Germline V gives CDR1 SGHDT, CDR2 YYEEEE. The CDR3 spans 13 residues. Deletions cut 5 bases from V and 2 bases from J, with 10 bases between.

This clone has more than one count but fewer than ten. The chain recombines TRBV11-3 with TRBJ2-7, with 10 positions matching TRBD2. The trim removed 0 bases at V and 4 bases at J, leaving 9 bases unmatched. Germline V lookup: CDR1 SGHNT, CDR2 YENEEA. This CDR3 comprises 17 residues. CDR3 in amino acids: CASSLDGGVAGGYEQYF. The CDR3 DNA is TGTGCCAGCAGCTTAGACGGGGGGGTAGCGGGAGGTTACGAGCAGTACTTC.

This chain links TRBV29-1 with TRBJ2-3; perhaps TRBD2 as D (6 bases). V lost 4 bases to trimming and J lost 3 bases, with 11 bases between them. CDR3 size: 13 residues. Germline CDR1 is SQVTM and CDR2 is ANQGSEA. The CDR3 coding sequence is TGCAGCGTTGTGGAGGGTGTGACAGATACGCAGTATTTT. This sequence encodes CSVVEGVTDTQYF.

V usage is TRBV2 and J usage is TRBJ2-5; maybe TRBD2 (5 bases). Germline V gene data show CDR1 as SNHLY and CDR2 as FYNNEI. This CDR3 contains 14 residues. Trimming removed 6 bases from V and 9 bases from J, with 20 bases in between. CDR3 DNA: TGTGCCAGCAGCTCGAATAGTTGGAAGGAGGCCCAGTACTTC. Protein product: CASSSNSWKEAQYF.